This T cell receptor beta chain was profiled in a study of blood T cell repertoires in COVID-19 (dated by TCRdb to 2020 to 2022). Broadly, across the study: Samples from collaborators originated in the United States, Italy and Spain and spanned both the acute and convalescent phases of COVID-19. Where available, HLA class I and class II types were taken from metadata supplied by the sample provider and were not determined by assay-based typing. Samples came from the ongoing ImmuneRACE study (first 160 participants) plus 1,254 subjects from 6 global collaborators. The prospective study material was composed of cDNA or gDNA derived from T cells, B-cell-depleted T cells, or PBMCs. Subjects who had been exposed to COVID-19, were actively infected with it, or had recovered from it provided the deeply sampled blood TCRbeta repertoires that made up the dataset. Sample metadata almost always included a de-identified subject ID, COVID-19 status, age in years and sex. The repertoires were released in a freely available public database intended as a resource for research on the immune response to SARS-CoV-2. Points the paper makes about the study in general: How much clinical and demographic metadata was included differed by source and by participant, and the metadata was provided uncurated.

From cysteine to phenylalanine, the CDR3 is 16 amino acids long. The read is trimmed to its CDR3 DNA, 48 bases read in frame from base 1. Trimming takes 3 bases off V and 4 bases off J; junction bases not matched to a gene: 9. Based on the germline V gene, the CDR1 and CDR2 sequences are SGHRS and YFSETQ. Samples from volunteer blood donors who had recovered from COVID-19 were contributed by a second Seattle source. Each collaborating institution followed its own protocols to collect whole blood in K2EDTA tubes. Collaborator samples were shipped for TCRbeta analysis as frozen whole blood, isolated PBMCs, or DNA extracted from either sample type. The immunoSEQ Assay, a bias-controlled multiplex PCR, was used to amplify TCRbeta CDR3 regions from genomic DNA. On the authors' methods: The number of nucleated cells in each sample was estimated from the amplification of reference gene primers within the assay. To quantify the absolute abundance of each unique TCRbeta CDR3 rearrangement, sequence reads were collapsed and filtered. For each sample, productive Simpson clonality was calculated as the square root of Simpson's diversity index over productive rearrangements. In TCRdb, the immuneACCESS table is reduced to in-frame sequences with V and J assigned. These tables do not hold every clone; where another copy was compared, an unresolved V gene accounts for under half, and the others remain unexplained. For V, J and clone size, that table is used; D and trimming come from the DNA. This sample gives fewer than 300,000 clones in total; about nine tenths of them show up just once. The ten largest clonotypes hold 3.5% to 4.5% of the sample.

Remarks on this clone: Its binding antigen is unknown. Base qualities are missing; no much larger clone stands one base away.

The source is a man between 60 and 70 years old who had recovered from COVID-19. Source material: peripheral blood. The sequence links TRBV5-1 to TRBJ2-5, with TRBD1 matching 10 junction bases. CDR3 loop: CASSSGTGESGETQYF. The DNA sequence is as follows: TGCGCCAGCAGCTCCGGGACAGGGGAGAGTGGAGAGACCCAGTACTTC. With all but the CDR3 taken from the reference TRBV5-1 and TRBJ2-5 genes, the full variable domain is: KAGVTQTPRYLIKTRGQQVTLSCSPISGHRSVSWYQQTPGQGLQFLFEYFSETQRNKGNFPGRFSGRQFSNSRSEMNVSTLELGDSALYLCASSSGTGESGETQYFGPGTRLLVL.